This T cell receptor (beta chain) was recovered during a study of T cell changes during pregnancy in multiple sclerosis. Assay: immunoSEQ multiplex PCR; the TCRdb copy retains only in-frame clones and omits some. The repertoire holds about 40,000 clones, with 88% as singletons. Germline-derived CDR1 and CDR2 are LGHNT and FRNRAP. Trimming pared 3 bases from V and 0 bases from J, leaving 12 bases between. The CDR3 loop spans 16 amino acids. This clonotype originated in a female donor in good health, enrolled as a control in a pregnancy study. V gene TRBV12-5 combines with J gene TRBJ1-3, with D perhaps matching TRBD1 (5 bases). The sample consisted of peripheral blood, taken in the first trimester of pregnancy. CDR3 amino acids: CASGFGGGRSGNTIYF. In nucleotides, the CDR3 is TGTGCTAGTGGTTTCGGGGGAGGACGCTCTGGAAACACCATATATTTT.